Below, 27 T cell receptor beta chains from the same sample are listed, as sequenced in a study of cytomegalovirus exposure and HLA in healthy donors. Use of 60 Vbeta and 13 Jbeta primers characterized the PCR. Assay: immunoSEQ multiplex PCR; the TCRdb copy retains only in-frame clones and omits some. This sample has roughly 100,000 clones; 76% occur once, and the top ten carry around a tenth. What was sequenced was PBMCs. The receptors stem from a woman between 18 and 29 years old in good health and CMV-seropositive.

CDR3 nucleotides: TGTGCCAGCAGCCAAGGGCAGGATAGCAATCAGCCCCAGCATTTT. Protein sequence: CASSQGQDSNQPQHF. This chain links TRBV14 with TRBJ1-5; D gene ambiguous. The CDR3 is 15 residues long. V lost 1 base, J lost 0 bases, and 7 bases lay in between. Germline lookup yields CDR1 SGHDN and CDR2 FVKESK.

This chain links TRBV5-4 with TRBJ1-5; D is possibly TRBD1 (5 bases). V shed 0 bases and J shed 9 bases, with 13 bases lying between them. The CDR3 totals 14 residues. Germline loops: CDR1 SGHNT, CDR2 YYREEE (reference sequence). DNA for the CDR3: TGTGCCAGCAGCTTGGACGGGGGGTCGGGGCCCCAGCATTTT. Protein product: CASSLDGGSGPQHF.

The chain employs TRBV18 and TRBJ2-5, with a tentative D call TRBD2 (6 bases). The CDR3 has 16 residues. V lost 2 bases and J 5 bases, leaving 18 bases between the germline ends. Germline CDR1 KGHSH, CDR2 LQKENI. CDR3 bases: TGTGCCAGCTCACCATGGAGTGGAGGGGCGGTGGAGACCCAGTACTTC. Translating gives CASSPWSGGAVETQYF.

This rearrangement joins TRBV2 to TRBJ1-2; a possible D gene is TRBD1 (6 bases). V was pared by 8 bases and J by 6 bases, with 10 bases between. The CDR3 extends over 11 amino acids. Germline V gives CDR1 SNHLY, CDR2 FYNNEI. The CDR3 region has the DNA TGTGCCAGCTCTTCAGGGGATGGCTACACCTTC. This sequence encodes CASSSGDGYTF.

This clone was recorded once. J is TRBJ2-1 and V is TRBV29-1; 15 nucleotides line up with TRBD2. The germline CDR1 and CDR2 sequences are SQVTM and ANQGSEA. J gave up 7 bases and V 1 base, and 8 bases lay outside the gene matches. The CDR3 extends over 17 amino acids. CDR3 bases: TGCAGCGTTGAAGGCGTGCCCGGGACTAGCGGGGGGAATGAGCAGTTCTTC. Translated, it gives CSVEGVPGTSGGNEQFF.

Note on this clone: Its ends do not fully match the called genes, so a read error is possible. V gene TRBV7-7 combines with J gene TRBJ2-1; perhaps TRBD2 as D (5 bases). The germline gives CDR1 SSHAT, CDR2 FNYEAQ (reference sequence). CDR3 length: 14 amino acids. The chain's CDR3 is CASSLVSGKNEQFF. The CDR3, as DNA: TGTGCTAGCAGCTTAGTATCCGGGAAGAATGAGCAGTTCTTC.

CDR3 loop: CASSSRTGGNQPQHF. In nucleotides, the CDR3 is TGTGCCAGCAGTTCCCGGACAGGGGGCAATCAGCCCCAGCATTTT. This chain connects TRBV27 to TRBJ1-5; 9 nucleotides line up with TRBD1. V lost 4 bases to trimming and J lost 2 bases; unmatched junction nucleotides: 3. CDR1 and CDR2 (germline): MNHEY, SMNVEV (reference sequence). This CDR3 is built from 15 residues.

This chain connects TRBV15 to TRBJ2-3; TRBD1 matches 12 bases. Germline V gives CDR1 LNHNV, CDR2 YYDKDF (reference sequence). The CDR3 loop spans 17 amino acids. Trimming at V came to 1 base and at J to 4 bases, leaving 6 bases not matched to a gene. The CDR3 coding sequence is TGTGCCACCAGCAGAGGGCGGGACAGGGGGCAAGCAGATACGCAGTATTTT. Translating gives CATSRGRDRGQADTQYF.

This chain joins TRBV7-3 and TRBJ2-3; 9 positions match TRBD1. Germline V gene lookup returns CDR1 SGHTA and CDR2 FQGTGA. CDR3 size: 15 residues. V dropped 5 bases and J dropped 3; count of bases not matched to a gene: 6. The CDR3 sequence: CASSKGQGETDTQYF. The CDR3 DNA follows: TGTGCCAGCAGCAAGGGACAGGGCGAGACAGATACGCAGTATTTT.

CDR3 DNA sequence: TGTGCCAGCAGATCAGCGGAGACCCAGTACTTC. Protein: CASRSAETQYF. The V gene is TRBV5-6, the J gene TRBJ2-5; D remains ambiguous. This CDR3 region has 11 residues. Germline CDR1 reads SGHDT; CDR2 reads YYEEEE. Trimming took off 5 bases at V and 5 bases at J, with 7 bases between the two ends.

This chain uses TRBV27 with TRBJ1-2, with D unresolved. CDR3 length: 14 residues. The germline gives CDR1 MNHEY, CDR2 SMNVEV (reference sequence). The V end was cut by 6 bases, the J end by 4 bases, with 15 bases between. CDR3 protein: CASRPDTALYGYTF. DNA of the CDR3: TGTGCCAGCAGGCCAGACACCGCACTCTATGGCTACACCTTC.

The CDR3 nucleotides read TGTGCTAGTGGTTCTGGGACAGAAGAGACCCAGTACTTC. This gives the protein CASGSGTEETQYF. This sequence joins TRBV12-5 and TRBJ2-5, with 7 bases matching TRBD1. Germline CDR1 LGHNT, CDR2 FRNRAP. This CDR3 region has 13 residues. The V segment lost 4 bases and the J segment 3 bases; nucleotides outside the gene matches: 2.

The V call is TRBV9, the J call TRBJ2-1, with 9 bases aligning to TRBD2. Trimming at V came to 3 bases and at J to 8 bases, leaving 9 bases not matched to a gene. CDR3 size: 15 residues. Looked up from germline, CDR1 is SGDLS and CDR2 is YYNGEE. The CDR3 DNA sequence: TGTGCCAGCAGCGCCGGGACTAGCTTCAACGATGAGCAGTTCTTC. Translating it yields CASSAGTSFNDEQFF.

V gene TRBV5-1 combines with J gene TRBJ1-1, with 7 bases matching TRBD1. The V gene's germline CDR1 is SGHRS and CDR2 YFSETQ. The CDR3 length is 13 residues. V shed 1 base, J shed 3 bases, and the junction held 0 bases outside the gene matches. CDR3 amino acids: CASSLTGDTEAFF. CDR3 DNA sequence: TGCGCCAGCAGCTTGACAGGGGACACTGAAGCTTTCTTT.

The chain employs TRBV25-1 and TRBJ2-2; D remains ambiguous. CDR1 and CDR2 (germline): MGHDK, SYGVNS. Trimming cost V 3 bases and J 8 bases, with 10 bases left between them. This CDR3 is 13 amino acids long. CDR3 loop: CASSESEWGELFF. CDR3 coding DNA: TGTGCCAGCAGTGAGTCCGAGTGGGGGGAGCTGTTTTTT. Variable domain in full (rest from reference TRBV25-1 and TRBJ2-2): EADIYQTPRYLVIGTGKKITLECSQTMGHDKMYWYQQDPGMELHLIHYSYGVNSTEKGDLSSESTVSRIRTEHFPLTLESARPSHTSQYLCASSESEWGELFFGEGSRLTVL.

This chain links TRBV13 with TRBJ1-2, with no clear D. The length of the CDR3 is 15 residues. Germline V gene data show CDR1 as PRHDT and CDR2 as FYEKMQ (reference sequence). V shed 5 bases and J shed 8 bases, with 21 bases lying between them. The CDR3 sequence: CASSLDRRGLEGYTF. DNA for the CDR3: TGTGCCAGCAGCCTAGATCGCCGGGGTTTGGAGGGCTACACCTTC.

The gene calls are TRBV6-5 and TRBJ1-3; D is uncertain. The CDR3 length is 14 residues. The ends were cut back, 0 bases at V and 6 bases at J, with 9 bases in the middle. The germline V gene encodes CDR1 MNHEY and CDR2 SVGAGI. CDR3 coding DNA: TGTGCCAGCAGTTACTCGCCACGGGAAAACACCATATATTTT. It encodes CASSYSPRENTIYF.

The chain recombines TRBV19 with TRBJ1-5, with 10 bases identical to TRBD1. Germline CDR1 and CDR2: LNHDA and SQIVND (reference sequence). The length of the CDR3 is 16 residues. The V gene end was trimmed by 6 bases and the J gene end by 4 bases; junction bases not matched to a gene: 9. The CDR3 protein is CASSPLGQGGNQPQHF. CDR3 sequence (DNA): TGTGCCAGTAGCCCCCTCGGACAGGGGGGGAATCAGCCCCAGCATTTT.

The rearrangement uses TRBV11-2 and TRBJ2-5, with 8 bases matching TRBD2. CDR3 length: 13 amino acids. The germline CDR1 and CDR2 sequences are SGHAT and FQNNGV. Trimming took 5 bases from V and 6 from J; bases not matched to a gene: 5. The CDR3 region is CASSPGLVKTQYF. The CDR3 nucleotides read TGTGCCAGCAGCCCGGGACTAGTGAAGACCCAGTACTTC.

In its sample, this clone was seen a few times. This chain uses TRBV5-6 with TRBJ2-7; 10 bases map to TRBD2. Germline CDR1 SGHDT, CDR2 YYEEEE. There are 16 residues in the CDR3. The V segment lost 2 bases and the J segment 7 bases; nucleotides outside the gene matches: 12. The DNA of the CDR3 is TGTGCCAGCAGCTTCGGACTAGCGGAGGGCCTACTGGAGCAGTACTTC. Amino acids: CASSFGLAEGLLEQYF. Filled out from reference TRBV5-6 and TRBJ2-7, the complete variable domain reads DAGVTQSPTHLIKTRGQQVTLRCSPKSGHDTVSWYQQALGQGPQFIFQYYEEEERQRGNFPDRFSGHQFPNYSSELNVNALLLGDSALYLCASSFGLAEGLLEQYFGPGTRLTVT.

This clone turned up a few times. Other DNA sequences in the sample encode the same CDR3. The genes are TRBV6-5 and TRBJ1-1, with D possibly matching TRBD1 (5 bases). Deletions cut 6 bases from V and 2 bases from J, with 13 bases between. Germline CDR1 is MNHEY and CDR2 is SVGAGI. This CDR3 is built from 14 residues. Here the CDR3 DNA reads TGTGCCAGCAGCCTCCTGGGGGGAAACACTGAAGCTTTCTTT. It yields the protein CASSLLGGNTEAFF.

This sequence joins TRBV4-1 and TRBJ1-5, with a tentative D call TRBD1 (5 bases). V shed 1 base and J shed 0 bases, with 13 bases lying between them. From germline, CDR1 is MGHRA and CDR2 YSYEKL. The CDR3 runs to 17 residues. The CDR3 DNA follows: TGCGCCAGCAGCCAAGGGTGGGGGGGATATAGCAATCAGCCCCAGCATTTT. It specifies CASSQGWGGYSNQPQHF.

The chain combines TRBV5-1 with TRBJ1-1; 8 positions agree with TRBD1. V gave up 2 bases and J gave up 5 bases; unmatched junction bases: 8. This CDR3 region has 15 residues. Germline V gene lookup returns CDR1 SGHRS and CDR2 YFSETQ. The CDR3 sequence: CASSFSTGGGTEAFF. DNA for the CDR3: TGCGCCAGCAGCTTTTCAACAGGGGGGGGGACTGAAGCTTTCTTT.

The chain couples TRBV7-9 to TRBJ2-7; 11 bases are a match to TRBD1. The CDR3 runs to 17 residues. The trim removed 5 bases at V and 4 bases at J, leaving 13 bases unmatched. From germline, CDR1 is SEHNR and CDR2 FQNEAQ (reference sequence). The CDR3 bases are TGTGCCAGCAGCGCAAAAAAGGGGGGGGACAGGGGGTACGAGCAGTACTTC. As protein: CASSAKKGGDRGYEQYF.

The rearrangement links TRBV5-4 to TRBJ2-4, with TRBD1 identical over 10 bases. V was clipped by 3 bases and J by 7 bases; unmatched bases: 4. Germline CDR1 reads SGHNT; CDR2 reads YYREEE (reference sequence). This CDR3 region has 14 residues. DNA for the CDR3: TGTGCCAGCAGCTCAAGGACAGGGGGGAACATTCAGTACTTC. This sequence encodes CASSSRTGGNIQYF.

The chain recombines TRBV6-1 with TRBJ2-3; D might be TRBD2 (6 bases). The CDR3 is 15 residues long. V was clipped by 3 bases and J by 3 bases, with 13 bases between them. Germline V CDR1 and CDR2: MNHNS, SASEGT. Here the CDR3 reads CASSEDYSLTDTQYF. CDR3 nucleotides: TGTGCCAGCAGTGAGGACTATTCCCTGACAGATACGCAGTATTTT.

This sequence joins TRBV7-3 and TRBJ2-3; the match to TRBD2 covers 7 bases. Germline CDR1 is SGHTA and CDR2 is FQGTGA. This CDR3 contains 13 residues. V shed 3 bases and J 4 bases; nucleotides not matched to a gene: 1. This chain's CDR3 is CASSLGGADTQYF. Written as DNA, the CDR3 is TGTGCCAGCAGCTTGGGGGGGGCAGATACGCAGTATTTT.